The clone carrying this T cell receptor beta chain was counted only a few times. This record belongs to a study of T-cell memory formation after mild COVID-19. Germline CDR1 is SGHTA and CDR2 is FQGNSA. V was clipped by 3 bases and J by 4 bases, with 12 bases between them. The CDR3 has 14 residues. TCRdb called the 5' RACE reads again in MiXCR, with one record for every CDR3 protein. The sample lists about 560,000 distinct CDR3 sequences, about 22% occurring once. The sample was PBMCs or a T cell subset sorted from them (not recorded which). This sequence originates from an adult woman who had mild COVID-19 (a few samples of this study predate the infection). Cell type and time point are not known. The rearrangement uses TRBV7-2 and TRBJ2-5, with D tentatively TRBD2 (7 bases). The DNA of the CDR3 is TGTGCCAGCAGCTTTGAGGGGGGGATAGAGACCCAGTACTTC. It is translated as CASSFEGGIETQYF.